Described below is a single T cell receptor beta chain sequence and its context. Its cognate antigen is unknown. The data originate from a study of cytomegalovirus exposure and HLA in healthy donors. Assay: immunoSEQ multiplex PCR; the TCRdb copy retains only in-frame clones and omits some. The sample lists about 190,000 clones; around four fifths were seen once. Study observations and caveats: According to a subsequent analysis, TCR clusters from the first cohort were inclined to appear together in the 120 validation repertoires. Per published reports, the classifier diagnosed cytomegalovirus status with high specificity and sensitivity. A list of roughly 180 TCR beta chains associated with cytomegalovirus was given.

Material: PBMCs. The receptor was derived from a man younger than 30 in good health and CMV-seropositive.

The CDR3 DNA reads as TGTGCCAGCAGTTACTCGAGAGGACAGCCCCAGCATTTT. As protein: CASSYSRGQPQHF. The chain uses TRBV6-5 and TRBJ1-5, with no clear D. CDR3 length: 13 residues. Germline-derived CDR1 and CDR2 are MNHEY and SVGAGI. Between the trimmed V and J ends, which lost 0 bases and 7 bases, there was a span of 7 bases.